The 14 T cell receptor beta chains given below trace back to one sample, sequenced in a study of cytomegalovirus exposure and HLA in healthy donors. 13 Jbeta primers and 60 Vbeta primers were used for the PCR. Method: immunoSEQ multiplex PCR; TCRdb's copy keeps in-frame clones and lacks some. The sample shows 90,000 to 120,000 clones, roughly 80% of them seen only once. The sequencing sample was made of PBMCs. The receptor set was obtained from a man aged 30-40 years in good health and CMV-seronegative.

This chain uses TRBV10-3 with TRBJ1-1, with D tentatively TRBD1 (5 bases). V lost 3 bases and J lost 11, with 13 bases in between. The CDR3 loop spans 12 amino acids. From germline, CDR1 is ENHRY and CDR2 SYGVKD. In DNA form, the CDR3 reads TGTGCCATCAGTGAACACACAGGTGGGGCTTTCTTT. The encoded protein is CAISEHTGGAFF.

The chain joins TRBV5-1 to TRBJ1-6; D is ambiguous. Germline CDR1 reads SGHRS; CDR2 reads YFSETQ. The CDR3 contains 12 residues. V gave up 4 bases and J gave up 9 bases, with 8 bases separating them. The CDR3 nucleotides read TGCGCCAGCAGCCCTGACATTTCACCCCTCCACTTT. It specifies CASSPDISPLHF.

The rearrangement links TRBV10-1 to TRBJ1-1; perhaps TRBD1 as D (5 bases). The ends were cut back, 0 bases at V and 8 bases at J, with 10 bases in the middle. CDR1 is WNHNN and CDR2 is SYGVQD in the germline V gene (reference sequence). The CDR3 has 13 residues. The CDR3 sequence is CASSESAAGEAFF. DNA for the CDR3: TGCGCCAGCAGTGAGTCGGCGGCAGGGGAAGCTTTCTTT.

The chain links TRBV30 to TRBJ1-2; 8 nucleotides line up with TRBD1. The germline V gene has CDR1 GTSNPN and CDR2 SVGIG (reference sequence). The CDR3 sequence is 15 residues long. With 3 bases clipped from V and 1 base from J, the junction kept 7 bases outside the gene matches. CDR3 in DNA: TGTGCCTGGAGCCCTGGGACAGGCCTTAACTATGGCTACACCTTC. Translated: CAWSPGTGLNYGYTF. The whole variable domain, filled in from reference TRBV30 and TRBJ1-2, reads SQTIHQWPATLVQPVGSPLSLECTVEGTSNPNLYWYRQAAGRGLQLLFYSVGIGQISSEVPQNLSASRPQDRQFILSSKKLLLSDSGFYLCAWSPGTGLNYGYTFGSGTRLTVV.

V gene TRBV30 combines with J gene TRBJ2-2; D call uncertain. Deletions cut 0 bases from V and 2 bases from J, with 7 bases between. Per the germline V gene, CDR1 is GTSNPN and CDR2 is SVGIG (reference sequence). The CDR3 spans 14 residues. The CDR3 sequence is CAWSVYLNTGELFF. CDR3 nucleotides: TGTGCCTGGAGTGTGTACTTAAACACCGGGGAGCTGTTTTTT.

This clone was observed a handful of times. The chain couples TRBV6-1 to TRBJ1-2; D gene ambiguous. V was trimmed by 2 bases and J by 1 base, leaving 11 bases between them. The CDR3 sequence is 15 residues long. CDR1 is MNHNS and CDR2 is SASEGT in the germline V gene. The DNA of the CDR3 is TGTGCCAGCAGTGAACAATCGGTCCTTAACTATGGCTACACCTTC. Protein: CASSEQSVLNYGYTF.

This chain links TRBV6-1 with TRBJ1-5, with D possibly being TRBD1 (5 bases). The V gene's germline CDR1 is MNHNS and CDR2 SASEGT. Between the trimmed V and J ends, which lost 8 bases and 0 bases, there was a span of 14 bases. The length of the CDR3 is 15 residues. The CDR3 loop is CASGAGGYSNQPQHF. CDR3 nucleotides: TGTGCCAGCGGGGCCGGGGGATATAGCAATCAGCCCCAGCATTTT.

This sequence joins TRBV13 and TRBJ1-1; D may be TRBD1 (5 bases). The CDR3 sequence is 14 residues long. Trimming removed 7 bases at V and 4 bases at J, with 16 bases between. The germline V gene encodes CDR1 PRHDT and CDR2 FYEKMQ (reference sequence). Here the CDR3 reads CASTPSAGGTEAFF. CDR3 nucleotide sequence: TGTGCCAGCACCCCTTCAGCGGGGGGCACTGAAGCTTTCTTT.

This chain links TRBV6-6 with TRBJ2-1; unclear D gene. The V end was cut by 2 bases, the J end by 9 bases, with 8 bases between. The CDR3 runs 12 residues. The V gene's germline CDR1 is MNHNY and CDR2 SVGAGI (reference sequence). CDR3 amino acids: CASSYGPGEQFF. CDR3 nucleotides: TGTGCCAGCAGTTACGGTCCGGGTGAGCAGTTCTTC.

The genes are TRBV28 and TRBJ1-2, with a weak D call TRBD1 (6 bases). Trimming pared 4 bases from V and 8 bases from J, leaving 14 bases between. The CDR3 loop spans 13 amino acids. The germline V gene has CDR1 MDHEN and CDR2 SYDVKM. The CDR3 nucleotides are TGTGCCAGCAGTTCAAGGGGGGGATGGGGCTACACCTTC. Translated, it gives CASSSRGGWGYTF.

The J gene is TRBJ2-7, the V gene TRBV10-3; D uncertain. Per germline, CDR1 ENHRY and CDR2 SYGVKD. The V end lost 3 bases, the J end lost 0 bases, and 9 bases lay between the germline ends. The CDR3 has 14 residues. As DNA, the CDR3 is TGTGCCATCAGTGATGCGGAGAGCTCCTACGAGCAGTACTTC. Protein: CAISDAESSYEQYF.

In this sample, this clone turned up a few times. The gene calls are TRBV30 and TRBJ1-2; 7 nucleotides line up with TRBD1. Germline V CDR1 and CDR2: GTSNPN, SVGIG (reference sequence). Trimming removed 0 bases from V and 7 bases from J; junction bases left unmatched: 11. The CDR3 loop spans 15 amino acids. The CDR3 loop is CAWSVRGRGAPGYTF. CDR3 nucleotides: TGTGCCTGGAGTGTACGTGGCAGGGGGGCTCCTGGCTACACCTTC.

The CDR3 nucleotides are TGTGCCAGCAGCCTTGTTGCGGGGTCTGGAAACACCATATATTTT. It specifies CASSLVAGSGNTIYF. The V and J genes are TRBV7-9 and TRBJ1-3, with D uncertain. Germline V lookup: CDR1 SEHNR, CDR2 FQNEAQ (reference sequence). The ends were cut back, 5 bases at V and 1 base at J, with 12 bases in the middle. The CDR3 is 15 residues long. Complete variable domain (other parts from reference TRBV7-9 and TRBJ1-3): DTGVSQNPRHKITKRGQNVTFRCDPISEHNRLYWYRQTLGQGPEFLTYFQNEAQLEKSRLLSDRFSAERPKGSFSTLEIQRTEQGDSAMYLCASSLVAGSGNTIYFGEGSWLTVV.

The chain recombines TRBV5-8 with TRBJ1-2; TRBD1 agrees at 8 bases. V gave up 2 bases and J gave up 4 bases; unmatched junction bases: 7. Per the germline V gene, CDR1 is SGHTS and CDR2 is YDEGEE. The CDR3 covers 15 residues. The CDR3 nucleotides read TGTGCCAGCAGCTTTACAGGGGGGGGCCTCTATGGCTACACCTTC. As protein: CASSFTGGGLYGYTF. The whole variable domain, filled in from reference TRBV5-8 and TRBJ1-2, reads EAGVTQSPTHLIKTRGQQATLRCSPISGHTSVYWYQQALGLGLQFLLWYDEGEERNRGNFPPRFSGRQFPNYSSELNVNALELEDSALYLCASSFTGGGLYGYTFGSGTRLTVV.